This TCR beta chain was found in a study of identical twins. Regarding the study as a whole: Excess low generation probability was seen in twin-shared out-of-frame alpha sequences.

Note on this clonotype: Antigen unknown.

TCRdb recomputed calls from the 5' RACE reads with MiXCR, one row per CDR3 protein. The profile shows about 280,000 distinct CDR3 sequences, more than 6.5% of them singletons. The CDR3 is 17 residues long. The V segment lost 0 bases and the J segment 6 bases; nucleotides outside the gene matches: 8. CDR1 and CDR2 (germline): SGHDN, FVKESK. The same data also contributed to another study, on yellow fever vaccine responses in identical twins. Turning to that study: Vaccine T cell responses of twins reportedly seemed partly convergent and partly personalized.

The specimen was memory (CD45RO+) T cells sorted from blood. The receptor's source is a woman aged 18-29 years in good health. The chain employs TRBV14 and TRBJ2-2, with TRBD2 matching 9 bases. The CDR3 here is CASSQDRISGSAGELFF. In DNA form, the CDR3 reads TGTGCCAGCAGCCAAGATAGAATTAGCGGGAGTGCCGGGGAGCTGTTTTTT.